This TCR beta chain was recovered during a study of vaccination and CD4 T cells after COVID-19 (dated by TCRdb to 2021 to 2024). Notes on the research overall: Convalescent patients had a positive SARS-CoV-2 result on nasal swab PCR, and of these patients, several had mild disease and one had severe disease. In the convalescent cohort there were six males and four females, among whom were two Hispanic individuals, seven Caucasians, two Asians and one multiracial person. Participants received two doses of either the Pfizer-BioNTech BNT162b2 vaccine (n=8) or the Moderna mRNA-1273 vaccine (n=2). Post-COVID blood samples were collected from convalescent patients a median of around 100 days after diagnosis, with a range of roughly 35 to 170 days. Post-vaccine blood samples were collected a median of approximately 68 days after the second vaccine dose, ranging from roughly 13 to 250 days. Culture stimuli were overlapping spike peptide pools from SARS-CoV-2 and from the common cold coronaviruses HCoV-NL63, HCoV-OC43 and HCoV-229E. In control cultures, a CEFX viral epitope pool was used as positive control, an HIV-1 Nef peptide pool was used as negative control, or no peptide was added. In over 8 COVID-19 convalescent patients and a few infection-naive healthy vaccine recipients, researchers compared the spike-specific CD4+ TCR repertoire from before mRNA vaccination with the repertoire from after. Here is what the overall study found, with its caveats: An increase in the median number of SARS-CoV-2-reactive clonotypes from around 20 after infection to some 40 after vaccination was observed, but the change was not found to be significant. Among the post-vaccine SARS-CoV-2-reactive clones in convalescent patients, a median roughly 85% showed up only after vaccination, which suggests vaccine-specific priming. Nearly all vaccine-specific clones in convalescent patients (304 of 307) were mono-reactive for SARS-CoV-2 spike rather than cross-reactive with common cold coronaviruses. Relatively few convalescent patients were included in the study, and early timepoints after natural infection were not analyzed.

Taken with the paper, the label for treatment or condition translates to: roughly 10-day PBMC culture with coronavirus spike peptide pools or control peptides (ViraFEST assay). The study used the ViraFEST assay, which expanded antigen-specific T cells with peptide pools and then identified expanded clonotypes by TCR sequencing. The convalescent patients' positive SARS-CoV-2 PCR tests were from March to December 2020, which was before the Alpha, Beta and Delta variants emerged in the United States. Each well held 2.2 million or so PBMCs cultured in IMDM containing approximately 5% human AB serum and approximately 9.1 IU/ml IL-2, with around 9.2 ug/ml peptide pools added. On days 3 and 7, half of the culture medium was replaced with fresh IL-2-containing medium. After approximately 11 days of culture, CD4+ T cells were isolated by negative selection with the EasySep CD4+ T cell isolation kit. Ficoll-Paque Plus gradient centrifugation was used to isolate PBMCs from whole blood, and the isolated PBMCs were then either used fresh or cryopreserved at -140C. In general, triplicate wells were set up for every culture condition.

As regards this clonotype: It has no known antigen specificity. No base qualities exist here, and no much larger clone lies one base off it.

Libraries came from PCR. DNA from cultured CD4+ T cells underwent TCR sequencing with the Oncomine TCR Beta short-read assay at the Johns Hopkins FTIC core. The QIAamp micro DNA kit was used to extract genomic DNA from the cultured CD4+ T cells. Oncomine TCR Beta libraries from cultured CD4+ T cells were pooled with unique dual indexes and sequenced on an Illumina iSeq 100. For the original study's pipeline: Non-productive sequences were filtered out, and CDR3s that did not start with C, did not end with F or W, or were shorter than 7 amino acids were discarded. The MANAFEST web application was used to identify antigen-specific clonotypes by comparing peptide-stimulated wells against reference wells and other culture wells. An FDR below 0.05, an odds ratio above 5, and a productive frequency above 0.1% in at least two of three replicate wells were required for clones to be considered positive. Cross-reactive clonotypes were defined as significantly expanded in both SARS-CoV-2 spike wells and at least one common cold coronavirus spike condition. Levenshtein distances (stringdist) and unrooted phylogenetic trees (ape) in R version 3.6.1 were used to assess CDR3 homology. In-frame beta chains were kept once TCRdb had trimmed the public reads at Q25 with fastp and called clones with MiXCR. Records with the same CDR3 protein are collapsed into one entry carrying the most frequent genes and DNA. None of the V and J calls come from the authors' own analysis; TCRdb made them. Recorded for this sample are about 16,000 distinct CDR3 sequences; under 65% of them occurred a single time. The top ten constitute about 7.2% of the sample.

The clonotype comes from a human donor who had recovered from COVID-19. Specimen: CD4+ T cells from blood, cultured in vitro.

The CDR3 loop reads CASSLTGKGRGYTF. The DNA reads as follows: TGTGCCAGCAGCTTAACGGGGAAGGGGCGAGGCTACACCTTC. The rearranged segments are TRBV7-3 and TRBJ1-2, and perhaps TRBD1 as D gene, on 5 matching bases. The CDR3 sequence holds 14 residues, the cysteine and phenylalanine included. Of the read, only the CDR3 DNA is kept; its 42 bases are in frame from base 1. The V and J ends are trimmed by 0 bases and 8 bases, leaving 13 bases between them. CDR1 is given as SGHTA and CDR2 as FQGTGA, both from the germline V gene.